The 25 T cell receptor beta chains listed next were all sequenced from one sample in a study of blood T cell repertoires in COVID-19. Sequencing used immunoSEQ multiplex PCR; TCRdb keeps in-frame clones, though not all of them. The table has under 250,000 clones, around 84% seen once. The sequencing sample was made of PBMCs or T cells enriched from blood (not recorded which). The receptors stem from a man between 40 and 49 years old who had recovered from COVID-19.

The J gene is TRBJ1-1, the V gene TRBV18; D perhaps matches TRBD1 (6 bases). The germline V gene encodes CDR1 KGHSH and CDR2 LQKENI. The CDR3 extends over 13 amino acids. V was pared by 5 bases and J by 4 bases, with 11 bases between. As DNA, the CDR3 is TGTGCCAGCTCAGCAGGGGAGGGCACTGAAGCTTTCTTT. Encoded protein: CASSAGEGTEAFF.

This chain uses TRBV16 with TRBJ1-2; D ambiguous. The CDR3 extends over 14 amino acids. Germline CDR1 and CDR2: KGHSY and FQNENV. Deletions cut 0 bases from V and 5 bases from J, with 10 bases between. The CDR3, as DNA: TGTGCCAGCAGCCAATCAAGGGAGGTATATGGCTACACCTTC. As protein: CASSQSREVYGYTF.

The CDR3 here is CASSQVRLANTGELFF. In DNA form, the CDR3 reads TGTGCCAGCAGCCAAGTACGTCTAGCCAACACCGGGGAGCTGTTTTTT. The chain uses TRBV3-1 (or the pseudogene TRBV3-2) and TRBJ2-2; D might be TRBD2 (5 bases). The CDR3 length is 16 residues. V lost 1 base to trimming and J lost 2 bases, with 11 bases between them. CDR1 and CDR2 (germline): LGHDT, YNNKEL (reference sequence).

This clone has a single count. An end of the junction differs from the germline gene, which may be a read error. The genes are TRBV7-7 and TRBJ2-1; 8 bases are shared with TRBD2. The CDR3 loop spans 16 amino acids. Per the germline V gene, CDR1 is SSHAT and CDR2 is FNYEAQ (reference sequence). The CDR3 here is CASSPTLASGYNEQFF. CDR3 in DNA: TGTGCTAGCAGCCCAACGTTGGCTAGCGGGTACAATGAGCAGTTCTTC.

This chain uses TRBV5-5 with TRBJ2-3, with TRBD1 matching over 7 bases. This CDR3 is built from 14 residues. V trimming: 6 bases; J trimming: 6 bases; junction bases outside the gene matches: 10. In germline, CDR1 is SGHKS, CDR2 YYEKEE (reference sequence). The CDR3, as DNA: TGTGCCAGCAACGAATTGACAGGGTCGGATACGCAGTATTTT. It translates to CASNELTGSDTQYF.

The CDR3 region is CASSQNRGTASFF. CDR3 in DNA: TGTGCCAGCAGCCAAAACAGGGGTACGGCCTCGTTCTTT. This chain connects TRBV3-1 (or the pseudogene TRBV3-2) to TRBJ1-1, with 7 nucleotides matching TRBD1. The V segment lost 2 bases and the J segment 14 bases; nucleotides outside the gene matches: 11. Germline values: CDR1 LGHDT, CDR2 YNNKEL (reference sequence). The CDR3 loop spans 13 amino acids.

The rearrangement links TRBV7-3 to TRBJ2-7, with a possible D match to TRBD2 (5 bases). Germline V gives CDR1 SGHTA, CDR2 FQGTGA. The CDR3 is 13 amino acids. Trimming took off 3 bases at V and 5 bases at J, with 11 bases between the two ends. For the CDR3, the DNA is TGTGCCAGCAGCTTGAGTCGGGAACACGAGCAGTACTTC. Encoded protein: CASSLSREHEQYF.

The V gene is TRBV9, the J gene TRBJ2-1, with 11 bases matching TRBD2. Trimming cost V 0 bases and J 7 bases; bases outside gene matches: 12. The CDR3 length is 18 residues. Germline V gives CDR1 SGDLS, CDR2 YYNGEE. The CDR3 DNA reads TGTGCCAGCAGCGTAGTCTCCACTAGCGGGGGAGCTCAGAATGAGCAGTTCTTC. Translation: CASSVVSTSGGAQNEQFF.

The chain recombines TRBV12-3 or TRBV12-4 with TRBJ2-7; D remains ambiguous. This CDR3 is 13 amino acids long. Trimming removed 3 bases at V and 2 bases at J, with 8 bases between. The CDR3 here is CASSFAVPYEQYF. In nucleotides, the CDR3 is TGTGCCAGCAGTTTTGCGGTCCCCTACGAGCAGTACTTC.

The rearrangement links TRBV11-3 to TRBJ2-2, with D unresolved. The CDR3 loop spans 12 amino acids. The germline gives CDR1 SGHNT, CDR2 YENEEA. V lost 4 bases, J lost 5 bases, and 5 bases lay in between. This CDR3 reads CASSSHTGELFF. CDR3 coding DNA: TGTGCCAGCAGCTCCCATACCGGGGAGCTGTTTTTT.

In its sample, this clone was seen a few times. Different DNA sequences within this sample yield the same CDR3. The chain is built from TRBV5-4 and TRBJ2-3; 8 nucleotides line up with TRBD2. Germline V gives CDR1 SGHNT, CDR2 YYREEE (reference sequence). After removal of 4 bases from V and 2 bases from J, the junction contained 3 bases not matched to a gene. The length of the CDR3 is 14 residues. CDR3 nucleotide sequence: TGTGCCAGCAGCCGGGGGGGTTACACAGATACGCAGTATTTT. Translating it yields CASSRGGYTDTQYF.

V usage is TRBV6-4 and J usage is TRBJ2-3; TRBD2 matches at 12 bases. This CDR3 comprises 17 residues. The germline gives CDR1 MRHNA, CDR2 SNTAGT. V lost 3 bases to trimming and J lost 2 bases; unmatched junction nucleotides: 6. The CDR3 nucleotides are TGTGCCAGCAGTGAACTAGCGGGGGGCCCGACCACAGATACGCAGTATTTT. Its translation: CASSELAGGPTTDTQYF.

The DNA of the CDR3 is TGTGCCAGCAGTCTAACGGGGGACGAGCAGTACTTC. This translates into CASSLTGDEQYF. The chain carries TRBV28 and TRBJ2-7, with D possibly matching TRBD2 (6 bases). The germline CDR1 and CDR2 sequences are MDHEN and SYDVKM. CDR3 length: 12 residues. With 5 bases removed from V and 5 bases from J, the gap between germline ends came to 10 bases.

V usage is TRBV2 and J usage is TRBJ1-2; D gene ambiguous. Trimming stripped 2 bases from V and 2 bases from J, with 3 bases between. Germline V lookup: CDR1 SNHLY, CDR2 FYNNEI. This CDR3 comprises 12 residues. The CDR3 sequence is CASSEQNYGYTF. The DNA for the CDR3 is TGTGCCAGCAGTGAACAGAACTATGGCTACACCTTC.

This chain links TRBV7-2 with TRBJ2-2, with 9 bases aligning to TRBD2. The CDR3 loop spans 15 amino acids. CDR1 SGHTA and CDR2 FQGNSA come from the germline V gene. Trimming removed 2 bases from V and 6 bases from J; junction bases left unmatched: 4. Here the CDR3 reads CASSLRGRAPGELFF. The DNA of the CDR3 is TGTGCCAGCAGCTTACGCGGGAGGGCCCCCGGGGAGCTGTTTTTT. Supplemented by reference TRBV7-2 and TRBJ2-2, the full variable domain reads GAGVSQSPSNKVTEKGKDVELRCDPISGHTALYWYRQSLGQGLEFLIYFQGNSAPDKSGLPSDRFSAERTGGSVSTLTIQRTQQEDSAVYLCASSLRGRAPGELFFGEGSRLTVL.

The chain couples TRBV19 to TRBJ2-1, with a possible D match to TRBD1 (7 bases). The V end lost 4 bases, the J end lost 12 bases, and 31 bases lay between the germline ends. Germline CDR1 reads LNHDA; CDR2 reads SQIVND (reference sequence). The CDR3 sequence is 18 residues long. The CDR3 protein is CASSNRPYGGQTSRGQFF. The CDR3 nucleotides are TGTGCCAGTAGTAACAGACCGTACGGGGGACAGACCTCCAGGGGGCAGTTCTTC.

The rearrangement joins TRBV11-2 to TRBJ2-7; 10 nucleotides agree with TRBD1. There are 14 residues in the CDR3. CDR1 and CDR2 from the germline V gene are SGHAT and FQNNGV. Trimming removed 6 bases from V and 5 bases from J; junction bases left unmatched: 7. The CDR3 sequence is CASRHGQGGDEQYF. CDR3 sequence (DNA): TGTGCCAGCAGACATGGACAGGGGGGCGACGAGCAGTACTTC.

This sequence joins TRBV5-6 and TRBJ1-2; a possible D gene is TRBD1 (5 bases). CDR3 length: 15 amino acids. With 1 base removed from V and 6 bases from J, the gap between germline ends came to 16 bases. CDR1 and CDR2 from the germline V gene are SGHDT and YYEEEE. CDR3 sequence: CASSLFPDGGNGYTF. The CDR3 coding sequence is TGTGCCAGCAGCTTGTTTCCGGACGGGGGGAATGGCTACACCTTC.

Here the CDR3 DNA reads TGTGCCAGCAGCGCCCTTAGGGAGGGTGGCTACACCTTC. This encodes CASSALREGGYTF. The chain is built from TRBV27 and TRBJ1-2; D not resolved. Deletions cut 6 bases from V and 7 bases from J, with 15 bases between. CDR3 length equals 13 residues. The V gene's germline CDR1 is MNHEY and CDR2 SMNVEV (reference sequence).

The rearrangement links TRBV5-1 to TRBJ1-1; no clear D gene. The ends were cut back, 0 bases at V and 5 bases at J, with 8 bases in the middle. The CDR3 covers 13 residues. Germline CDR1 and CDR2: SGHRS and YFSETQ. CDR3 bases: TGCGCCAGCAGCTTGGGGGCTGGGACTGAAGCTTTCTTT. This sequence encodes CASSLGAGTEAFF.

The chain links TRBV27 to TRBJ2-1; TRBD1 is a possible D gene (5 bases). The CDR3 loop spans 14 amino acids. Trimming left V 5 bases short and J 6 bases short, with 14 bases between. Germline V gene sequence: CDR1 MNHEY, CDR2 SMNVEV (reference sequence). The CDR3 nucleotides are TGTGCCAGCAGTCCAGGGTCGGTGGGCAATGAGCAGTTCTTC. Translation gives CASSPGSVGNEQFF.

This clone has only a few counts. The chain has TRBV7-2 and TRBJ2-7; 8 bases agree with TRBD2. The CDR3 is made up of 15 amino acids. J gave up 2 bases and V 5 bases, and 8 bases lay outside the gene matches. Germline CDR1 reads SGHTA; CDR2 reads FQGNSA. The CDR3 reads CASSLSSGITYEQYF. The DNA for the CDR3 is TGTGCCAGCAGCCTAAGTAGCGGGATCACCTACGAGCAGTACTTC.

The V call is TRBV5-1, the J call TRBJ1-1; tentative D call: TRBD1 (6 bases). The CDR3 is 15 residues long. Germline CDR1 is SGHRS and CDR2 is YFSETQ. Trimming shortened V by 5 bases and J by 3 bases, and 17 bases separated the two germline ends. CDR3 loop: CASSALQGGDTEAFF. The CDR3 DNA sequence: TGCGCCAGCAGTGCTTTACAGGGTGGGGACACTGAAGCTTTCTTT.

This clone was seen a few times. The chain links TRBV30 to TRBJ1-1; unclear D gene. CDR3 size: 12 residues. Germline values: CDR1 GTSNPN, CDR2 SVGIG (reference sequence). With 3 bases removed from V and 0 bases from J, the gap between germline ends came to 5 bases. The CDR3: CAWSELNTEAFF. DNA for the CDR3: TGTGCCTGGAGCGAGTTGAACACTGAAGCTTTCTTT.

The chain joins TRBV18 to TRBJ1-5, with 7 bases that match TRBD1. Looked up from germline, CDR1 is KGHSH and CDR2 is LQKENI. The CDR3 has 15 residues. Trimming at V came to 3 bases and at J to 5 bases, leaving 7 bases not matched to a gene. CDR3 loop: CASSPQTGRDQPQHF. CDR3 sequence (DNA): TGTGCCAGCTCACCGCAGACAGGGCGGGATCAGCCCCAGCATTTT.